A single sample gave rise to the 4 T cell receptor beta chains below, sequenced in a study of blood T cell repertoires in COVID-19. Clones were sequenced by immunoSEQ multiplex PCR, and TCRdb holds only the in-frame ones, with some missing. The sample has around 250,000 clones; around 82% are singletons. Material for sequencing was peripheral blood. The receptors shown here come from a man aged 45-65 years with active or convalescent COVID-19.

The chain couples TRBV19 to TRBJ2-1, with TRBD1 as a possible D gene (6 bases). Germline V lookup: CDR1 LNHDA, CDR2 SQIVND (reference sequence). V lost 5 bases to trimming and J lost 8 bases, with 13 bases between them. The CDR3 loop spans 13 amino acids. CDR3 in amino acids: CASSRQGRDEQFF. CDR3 nucleotides: TGTGCCAGTAGTCGCCAGGGGCGGGATGAGCAGTTCTTC.

The V and J genes are TRBV19 and TRBJ2-7, with TRBD2 identical over 10 bases. Germline-derived CDR1 and CDR2 are LNHDA and SQIVND (reference sequence). This CDR3 comprises 14 residues. Germline trimming cut 1 base from V and 5 bases from J; bases unmatched to any gene: 2. The CDR3 here is CASSIVGTSDEQYF. In nucleotides, the CDR3 is TGTGCCAGTAGTATAGTCGGGACTAGCGACGAGCAGTACTTC.

This clone has only a few counts. The V and J genes are TRBV30 and TRBJ2-1, with 7 positions matching TRBD1. V shed 5 bases and J 2 bases; nucleotides not matched to a gene: 3. CDR3 length: 13 residues. Germline V CDR1 and CDR2: GTSNPN, SVGIG (reference sequence). The CDR3 sequence is CAWGDSPYNEQFF. In DNA, the CDR3 is TGTGCCTGGGGGGACAGTCCCTACAATGAGCAGTTCTTC.

This rearrangement joins TRBV19 to TRBJ2-1, with 8 bases matching TRBD1. Germline-derived CDR1 and CDR2 are LNHDA and SQIVND (reference sequence). V lost 1 base and J lost 0; bases outside the gene matches: 8. This CDR3 contains 18 residues. This CDR3 reads CASSIVQGASNSYNEQFF. The DNA for the CDR3 is TGTGCCAGTAGTATAGTGCAGGGGGCCTCAAACTCCTACAATGAGCAGTTCTTC.